Presented here are 6 T cell receptor beta chains from one specimen sequenced in a study of blood T cell repertoires in COVID-19. Clones were sequenced by immunoSEQ multiplex PCR, and TCRdb holds only the in-frame ones, with some missing. The data contain roughly 230,000 clones, roughly 84% of them singletons. The sequenced sample consisted of peripheral blood. These receptors were collected from a woman aged 50 to 60 with acute or convalescent COVID-19.

The chain is built from TRBV4-3 and TRBJ1-4, with D perhaps TRBD1 (5 bases). The CDR3 runs to 18 residues. V lost 0 bases and J 7 bases, leaving 21 bases between the germline ends. Germline-derived CDR1 and CDR2 are LGHNA and YSLEER. CDR3 residues: CASSQDPPAGRGVEKLFF. CDR3 DNA sequence: TGCGCCAGCAGCCAAGACCCTCCGGCGGGGCGAGGGGTTGAAAAACTGTTTTTT.

This chain connects TRBV30 to TRBJ1-1, with D perhaps TRBD1 (6 bases). Trimming stripped 4 bases from V and 1 base from J, with 22 bases between. Germline CDR1 and CDR2: GTSNPN and SVGIG (reference sequence). CDR3 size: 17 residues. Here the CDR3 reads CAWTLRPSRRGNTEAFF. CDR3 nucleotide sequence: TGTGCCTGGACCTTACGGCCGTCGCGCAGGGGGAACACTGAAGCTTTCTTT.

V is TRBV11-3 and J is TRBJ1-5; 12 bases match TRBD1. This CDR3 is 19 amino acids long. Germline V lookup: CDR1 SGHNT, CDR2 YENEEA. Losses at the gene ends were 6 bases for V and 2 bases for J; bases not matched to a gene: 14. The CDR3 sequence: CASSPGRPGQGACNQPQHF. The CDR3, as DNA: TGTGCCAGCAGTCCAGGACGCCCGGGACAGGGGGCTTGCAATCAGCCCCAGCATTTT.

The count of this clone is one. The CDR3 bases are TGTGCCAGCTTGACCGGGACATACGGCGGAAACACCATATATTTT. Translating gives CASLTGTYGGNTIYF. This chain links TRBV18 with TRBJ1-3, with D maybe TRBD1 (6 bases). The V end was cut by 7 bases, the J end by 4 bases, with 17 bases between. The CDR3 spans 15 residues. Germline CDR1 and CDR2: KGHSH and LQKENI.

The rearrangement uses TRBV6-5 and TRBJ1-6; TRBD1 matches at 9 bases. V was clipped by 11 bases and J by 11 bases; unmatched bases: 10. The germline CDR1 and CDR2 sequences are MNHEY and SVGAGI. The CDR3 has 13 amino acids. The CDR3 loop reads CAASPGTGTPLHF. DNA of the CDR3: TGTGCCGCCAGCCCCGGGACAGGGACACCCCTCCACTTT.

The V call is TRBV27, the J call TRBJ2-7; weak D call: TRBD1 (6 bases). This CDR3 is 15 amino acids long. CDR1 MNHEY and CDR2 SMNVEV come from the germline V gene (reference sequence). V dropped 6 bases and J dropped 2 bases, with 17 bases sitting between them. The CDR3 sequence is CASRKQGLLTYEQYF. The CDR3 bases are TGTGCCAGCAGAAAACAGGGCTTACTTACCTACGAGCAGTACTTC.